These 31 T cell receptor beta chains came from one sample sequenced in a study of T cells in Graves' hyperthyroidism and ophthalmopathy. Amplified TCR beta CDR3 regions derived from RNA transcripts. HTBI primers were employed in a first-round RT-PCR of the TCR CDR3. A single record per CDR3 protein comes from TCRdb applying MiXCR to the multiplex PCR reads. The table has approximately 400,000 distinct CDR3 sequences, around 13% seen once; the top ten hold 20%. Sequencing was performed on blood. The receptors were sampled from a woman younger than 45 with Graves' ophthalmopathy.

This clonotype was found many times. The V and J genes are TRBV28 and TRBJ1-1; D may be TRBD1 (5 bases). Germline V gives CDR1 MDHEN, CDR2 SYDVKM. CDR3 length: 11 amino acids. V was cut by 3 bases and J by 11 bases, with 10 bases left in between. The CDR3 nucleotides read TGTGCCAGCAGTTTTAGGGACGCCGCTTTCTTT. This translates into CASSFRDAAFF.

This clonotype was seen many times. This sequence joins TRBV20-1 and TRBJ2-7, with D perhaps matching TRBD1 (5 bases). Trimming left V 5 bases short and J 3 bases short, with 17 bases between. Germline-derived CDR1 and CDR2 are DFQATT and SNEGSKA (reference sequence). The CDR3 runs 14 residues. The CDR3 coding sequence is TGCAGTGCTGGACAAATCGAACCCCGCTACGAGCAGTACTTC. It encodes CSAGQIEPRYEQYF.

This clonotype was counted at least ten times. The chain carries TRBV7-2 and TRBJ2-5; 10 bases are a match to TRBD2. Per germline, CDR1 SGHTA and CDR2 FQGNSA. Trimming removed 8 bases from V and 3 bases from J; junction bases left unmatched: 9. The CDR3 length is 15 residues. The CDR3 protein is CASARASGGEETQYF. The CDR3 DNA follows: TGTGCCAGCGCTCGGGCTAGCGGGGGTGAAGAGACCCAGTACTTC. The full variable domain, rest sourced from reference TRBV7-2 and TRBJ2-5, is GAGVSQSPSNKVTEKGKDVELRCDPISGHTALYWYRQSLGQGLEFLIYFQGNSAPDKSGLPSDRFSAERTGGSVSTLTIQRTQQEDSAVYLCASARASGGEETQYFGPGTRLLVL.

CDR3 DNA: TGCAGTGCTAGTCTCGGGGGGCCAAAGCAGTTCTTC. It is translated as CSASLGGPKQFF. The chain links TRBV20-1 to TRBJ2-1; D is perhaps TRBD2 (7 bases). Per germline, CDR1 DFQATT and CDR2 SNEGSKA (reference sequence). The CDR3 is made up of 12 amino acids. V dropped 3 bases and J dropped 11 bases, with 14 bases sitting between them.

This clonotype came up many times. V gene TRBV13 combines with J gene TRBJ2-7, with 10 nucleotides matching TRBD1. The CDR3 has 16 amino acids. Germline CDR1 is PRHDT and CDR2 is FYEKMQ (reference sequence). Trimming took 1 base from V and 0 from J; bases not matched to a gene: 3. The CDR3 DNA reads TGTGCCAGCAGCTTAGAGGGACAGGGGCACTCCTACGAGCAGTACTTC. This translates into CASSLEGQGHSYEQYF. Full variable domain (remainder filled in from reference TRBV13 and TRBJ2-7): AAGVIQSPRHLIKEKRETATLKCYPIPRHDTVYWYQQGPGQDPQFLISFYEKMQSDKGSIPDRFSAQQFSDYHSELNMSSLELGDSALYFCASSLEGQGHSYEQYFGPGTRLTVT.

This clonotype was seen more than once but under ten times. V is TRBV18 and J is TRBJ2-3; 8 bases map to TRBD2. The germline V gene encodes CDR1 KGHSH and CDR2 LQKENI. V shed 1 base, J shed 0 bases, and the junction held 9 bases outside the gene matches. CDR3 length: 18 amino acids. For the CDR3, the DNA is TGTGCCAGCTCACCACTCCCCGGGCGGGGGGCTAGCACAGATACGCAGTATTTT. Its translation is CASSPLPGRGASTDTQYF. Full variable domain (rest looked up from reference TRBV18 and TRBJ2-3): NAGVMQNPRHLVRRRGQEARLRCSPMKGHSHVYWYRQLPEEGLKFMVYLQKENIIDESGMPKERFSAEFPKEGPSILRIQQVVRGDSAAYFCASSPLPGRGASTDTQYFGPGTRLTVL.

This clonotype was found many times. The chain employs TRBV20-1 and TRBJ2-1, with a possible D match to TRBD2 (6 bases). Germline CDR1 reads DFQATT; CDR2 reads SNEGSKA (reference sequence). The CDR3 length is 13 residues. Trimming shortened V by 1 base and J by 9 bases, and 13 bases separated the two germline ends. The CDR3 protein is CSARGGGFSEQFF. CDR3 coding DNA: TGCAGTGCTAGAGGTGGGGGGTTTAGTGAGCAGTTCTTC.

This clonotype was observed many times. The V gene is TRBV27, the J gene TRBJ2-7; weak D call: TRBD1 (6 bases). The V end lost 3 bases, the J end lost 0 bases, and 12 bases lay between the germline ends. CDR3 length equals 15 residues. Germline loops: CDR1 MNHEY, CDR2 SMNVEV (reference sequence). CDR3: CASSFSEDSSYEQYF. The CDR3 DNA is TGTGCCAGCAGTTTTTCAGAGGACAGCTCCTACGAGCAGTACTTC.

This chain joins TRBV20-1 and TRBJ1-3; D gene uncertain. The V gene's germline CDR1 is DFQATT and CDR2 SNEGSKA (reference sequence). This CDR3 has 14 amino acids. Trimming left V 4 bases short and J 0 bases short, with 10 bases between. CDR3 in DNA: TGCAGTGCTACTCACGTGATCTCTGGAAACACCATATATTTT. Protein sequence: CSATHVISGNTIYF.

This clonotype was counted only a few times. The genes are TRBV4-2 and TRBJ2-5, with D maybe TRBD2 (7 bases). The V end was cut by 4 bases, the J end by 5 bases, with 23 bases between. Germline assignment: CDR1 LGHNA and CDR2 YNFKEQ. CDR3 length: 17 residues. CDR3 amino acids: CASSPIGEGELGETQYF. For the CDR3, the DNA is TGTGCCAGCAGCCCCATTGGGGAGGGGGAGCTCGGGGAGACCCAGTACTTC.

In its sample, this clonotype was seen many times. V and J are TRBV19 and TRBJ1-5; D not certain. The V end lost 5 bases, the J end lost 0 bases, and 14 bases lay between the germline ends. The CDR3 covers 16 residues. Germline CDR1 reads LNHDA; CDR2 reads SQIVND (reference sequence). CDR3: CASSRQRADSNQPQHF. Here the CDR3 DNA reads TGTGCCAGTAGTCGCCAACGGGCAGATAGCAATCAGCCCCAGCATTTT.

The V call is TRBV6-2 or TRBV6-3, the J call TRBJ2-3; 15 bases are shared with TRBD2. CDR1 and CDR2 (germline): MNHEY, SVGEGT. There are 16 residues in the CDR3. The V segment lost 5 bases and the J segment 7 bases; nucleotides outside the gene matches: 7. CDR3 sequence reads: CASSGTSGGPSYTQYF. In nucleotides, the CDR3 is TGTGCCAGCAGTGGGACTAGCGGGGGGCCTAGTTATACGCAGTATTTT.

This clonotype was found many times. The rearrangement uses TRBV7-9 and TRBJ1-5; TRBD1 aligns across 10 bases. With V trimmed by 1 base and J by 2 bases, 5 bases remained unmatched. The CDR3 covers 17 residues. Germline V gene sequence: CDR1 SEHNR, CDR2 FQNEAQ (reference sequence). The CDR3 DNA sequence: TGTGCCAGCAGCTTAGGAGGGACAGGGGCGGGCAATCAGCCCCAGCATTTT. It specifies CASSLGGTGAGNQPQHF.

This clonotype was detected many times. The CDR3 protein is CASGYTRGQEPQHF. As DNA, the CDR3 is TGTGCCAGCGGGTACACCAGGGGGCAAGAGCCCCAGCATTTT. V usage is TRBV7-8 and J usage is TRBJ1-5; 8 nucleotides align to TRBD1. The CDR3 is 14 amino acids. Germline values: CDR1 SGHVS, CDR2 FQNEAQ. V dropped 8 bases and J dropped 8; count of bases not matched to a gene: 11.

The chain combines TRBV5-1 with TRBJ2-5; the D gene is possibly TRBD2 (5 bases). Germline V CDR1 and CDR2: SGHRS, YFSETQ. This CDR3 spans 14 amino acids. V gave up 0 bases and J gave up 5 bases, with 11 bases separating them. Written as DNA, the CDR3 is TGCGCCAGCAGCTTGGTTGAGGGATTGGAGACCCAGTACTTC. Its protein product is CASSLVEGLETQYF.

This clonotype was found many times. The chain is built from TRBV27 and TRBJ2-2; TRBD2 is a possible D gene (5 bases). CDR1 and CDR2 from the germline V gene are MNHEY and SMNVEV (reference sequence). Trimming took 6 bases from V and 1 from J, leaving 9 bases between them. CDR3 length equals 14 residues. The CDR3 region has the DNA TGTGCCAGCAGCTACGGGATGAACACCGGGGAGCTGTTTTTT. This encodes CASSYGMNTGELFF.

Comments on this clonotype: This could be a read error, since a much larger clone is one nucleotide away. The chain uses TRBV12-5 and TRBJ1-2; no clear D gene. This CDR3 is 12 amino acids long. V dropped 1 base and J dropped 8 bases, with 8 bases sitting between them. The germline V gene has CDR1 LGHNT and CDR2 FRNRAP. CDR3 coding DNA: TGTGCTAGTGGTTTGGACATGGGGGGCTACACCTTC. This translates into CASGLDMGGYTF. The whole variable domain, filled in from reference TRBV12-5 and TRBJ1-2, reads DARVTQTPRHKVTEMGQEVTMRCQPILGHNTVFWYRQTMMQGLELLAYFRNRAPLDDSGMPKDRFSAEMPDATLATLKIQPSEPRDSAVYFCASGLDMGGYTFGSGTRLTVV.

The chain has TRBV6-2 or TRBV6-3 and TRBJ1-3; 7 positions agree with TRBD1. In germline, CDR1 is MNHEY, CDR2 SVGEGT. The CDR3 consists of 16 residues. V was clipped by 5 bases and J by 1 base; unmatched bases: 8. CDR3 bases: TGTGCCAGCAGTACCCTCCCGACAGGGTCTGGAAACACCATATATTTT. Translating it yields CASSTLPTGSGNTIYF.

This clonotype was recorded many times. CDR3 protein: CASSLSGRGNTEAFF. For the CDR3, the DNA is TGTGCCAGCAGTTTATCCGGCAGGGGAAACACTGAAGCTTTCTTT. V usage is TRBV28 and J usage is TRBJ1-1; weak D call: TRBD1 (6 bases). The germline V gene encodes CDR1 MDHEN and CDR2 SYDVKM. The CDR3 length is 15 residues. Deletions cut 1 base from V and 2 bases from J, with 11 bases between.

This clonotype was detected ten times or more. This rearrangement joins TRBV5-1 to TRBJ2-1, with TRBD2 matching over 13 bases. J was trimmed by 0 bases and V by 4 bases; bases with no gene match: 7. CDR1 is SGHRS and CDR2 is YFSETQ in the germline V gene. This CDR3 is built from 18 residues. The CDR3 here is CASSRGLAGPSSYNEQFF. In nucleotides, the CDR3 is TGCGCCAGCAGCCGGGGACTAGCGGGGCCCAGCTCCTACAATGAGCAGTTCTTC.

This chain connects TRBV9 to TRBJ2-1, with 9 bases matching TRBD2. With V trimmed by 4 bases and J by 2 bases, 16 bases remained unmatched. Per the germline V gene, CDR1 is SGDLS and CDR2 is YYNGEE. CDR3 length: 19 amino acids. The CDR3 region is CASSSPQIGRGGTYNEQFF. The CDR3, as DNA: TGTGCCAGCAGCTCTCCCCAAATCGGGCGGGGGGGGACCTACAATGAGCAGTTCTTC.

This clonotype was counted between two and nine times. The chain links TRBV4-2 to TRBJ2-7; 8 bases agree with TRBD2. This CDR3 region has 16 residues. Germline trimming cut 0 bases from V and 2 bases from J; bases unmatched to any gene: 6. Germline V lookup: CDR1 LGHNA, CDR2 YNFKEQ. The CDR3, as DNA: TGTGCCAGCAGCCAAGACGAGGCGGGGGGACCCTACGAGCAGTACTTC. Translation gives CASSQDEAGGPYEQYF.

This clonotype was seen many times. V usage is TRBV28 and J usage is TRBJ1-2; D is undetermined. The V gene's germline CDR1 is MDHEN and CDR2 SYDVKM. This CDR3 region has 15 residues. Trimming took off 5 bases at V and 1 base at J, with 14 bases between the two ends. The CDR3 region is CASSPTSVLNYGYTF. CDR3 in DNA: TGTGCCAGCAGTCCGACATCCGTCCTTAACTATGGCTACACCTTC.

This sequence joins TRBV4-1 and TRBJ1-2; D unclear. Germline V gene data show CDR1 as MGHRA and CDR2 as YSYEKL. The CDR3 spans 16 residues. The V end lost 1 base, the J end lost 3 bases, and 15 bases lay between the germline ends. The CDR3 region is CASSQAGFGSDYGYTF. The DNA of the CDR3 is TGCGCCAGCAGCCAAGCTGGGTTCGGGAGCGACTATGGCTACACCTTC.

This clonotype appeared many times. Relative to the germline gene, one junction end is altered; a read error may explain this. The chain carries TRBV11-3 and TRBJ2-7; a weak D match, TRBD1 (6 bases). Per germline, CDR1 SGHNT and CDR2 YENEEA. CDR3 size: 17 residues. CDR3 region: CASSRQARGLSSYEQCF. The CDR3 DNA reads TGTGCCAGCAGCAGACAGGCCAGGGGCCTAAGCTCCTACGAGCAGTGCTTC.

This clonotype was counted ten times or more. V is TRBV20-1 and J is TRBJ1-1; D gene uncertain. The length of the CDR3 is 14 residues. The ends were cut back, 6 bases at V and 0 bases at J, with 14 bases in the middle. CDR1 is DFQATT and CDR2 is SNEGSKA in the germline V gene (reference sequence). This CDR3 reads CSAIPQTMNTEAFF. The CDR3 DNA reads TGCAGTGCCATCCCTCAGACTATGAACACTGAAGCTTTCTTT.

The genes are TRBV30 and TRBJ1-5, with 9 nucleotides matching TRBD1. After removal of 2 bases from V and 2 bases from J, the junction contained 7 bases not matched to a gene. The CDR3 has 16 amino acids. Germline assignment: CDR1 GTSNPN and CDR2 SVGIG (reference sequence). DNA of the CDR3: TGTGCCTGGAGTCCAGGGACAGGGCCGGGCAATCAGCCCCAGCATTTT. Protein product: CAWSPGTGPGNQPQHF.

The chain uses TRBV9 and TRBJ1-2; D is unresolved. CDR1 and CDR2 from the germline V gene are SGDLS and YYNGEE. Trimming left V 4 bases short and J 7 bases short, with 11 bases between. The CDR3 contains 12 residues. Written as DNA, the CDR3 is TGTGCCAGCAGCCACCAGAGTGGTGGCTACACCTTC. Translated, it gives CASSHQSGGYTF.

A word on this clonotype: A much larger clone lies one base from this, so it may be a read error. The chain joins TRBV6-1 to TRBJ2-1; either TRBD1 or TRBD2 may fit D (5 bases each). Germline V gives CDR1 MNHNS, CDR2 SASEGT. Trimming pared 8 bases from V and 4 bases from J, leaving 18 bases between. The CDR3 has 15 amino acids. In nucleotides, the CDR3 is TGTGCCAGCGGTGGGGACCAGCAGAGGTACAATGAGCAGTTCTTC. Translated, it gives CASGGDQQRYNEQFF.

The table lists this clonotype with many counts. The chain links TRBV3-1 to TRBJ1-1, with 7 bases aligning to TRBD1. The CDR3 sequence is 15 residues long. Germline V lookup: CDR1 LGHDT, CDR2 YNNKEL (reference sequence). The V gene end was trimmed by 2 bases and the J gene end by 8 bases; junction bases not matched to a gene: 11. CDR3 loop: CASSQPGGGGEEAFF. In DNA, the CDR3 is TGTGCCAGCAGCCAACCCGGGGGAGGGGGCGAGGAAGCTTTCTTT.

This chain uses TRBV9 with TRBJ1-2; D remains ambiguous. The length of the CDR3 is 16 residues. In germline, CDR1 is SGDLS, CDR2 YYNGEE. V lost 0 bases to trimming and J lost 3 bases, with 15 bases between them. CDR3 residues: CASSVDLEAAHYGYTF. The CDR3 nucleotides read TGTGCCAGCAGCGTAGATTTGGAGGCAGCCCACTATGGCTACACCTTC.